The source of this TCR beta chain is a study of blood T cells in healthy people across ages. Study observations and caveats: Changes in expanded clonotypes were possibly confounded, as the CMV status of donors was unknown.

This clonotype was seen just once. What it binds is unknown. Germline V gene lookup returns CDR1 ENHRY and CDR2 SYGVKD. CDR3 length: 14 residues. Trimming took 7 bases from V and 7 from J; bases not matched to a gene: 6. Next came a second PCR, run for about 7 to 12 cycles, which used a sample-barcoded 5' primer along with a J-beta primer mix. One entry per CDR3 protein results from TCRdb running MiXCR on the 5' RACE reads. Of 1,100,000 or so distinct CDR3 sequences listed, 40% to 45% are singletons. The receptor was isolated from an older woman in good health. The rearrangement uses TRBV10-3 and TRBJ2-1, with TRBD1 identical over 11 bases. Source material: blood. In DNA, the CDR3 is TGTGCCATCAAGGGGGGACAGGGGGTGAATGAGCAGTTCTTC. It is translated as CAIKGGQGVNEQFF.